These T cell receptor beta chains were read from a single sample in a study of shared clonotypes between healthy human individuals. Generated by immunoSEQ multiplex PCR, the TCRdb table keeps only in-frame clones and is missing some. The sample carries almost 750,000 clones, approximately 77% recorded once. Input material: memory CD4+ T cells sorted from blood. The receptor source for this set is a young woman in good health. The CDR3 runs from the conserved cysteine through the conserved F or W. The D gene is left open where the match is weak. Size tells how often a clone was seen (once, few, many) or the class of an expanded clone, and some rows leave it out.

few,TRBJ1-1,13,.,TRBV30,TGTGCCTGGAACAATCGGGCGAACACTGAAGCTTTCTTT,CAWNNRANTEAFF
.,TRBJ2-3,12,.,TRBV7-9,TGTGCCGGGACAAGGGATACAGATACGCAGTATTTT,CAGTRDTDTQYF
.,TRBJ2-7,14,TRBD1,TRBV6-1,TGTGCCAGCAGTGAATTGGACAGGGTGATGGAGCAGTACTTC,CASSELDRVMEQYF
.,TRBJ1-1,15,.,TRBV27,TGTGCCAGCAGGCCACAAGTCGGGGGGCTTACTGAAGCTTTCTTT,CASRPQVGGLTEAFF
many,TRBJ1-2,14,.,TRBV28,TGTGCCAGCAATCCCCTTGGCAGGCCTTATGGCTACACCTTC,CASNPLGRPYGYTF
.,TRBJ1-5,14,.,TRBV19,TGTGCCAGTAGTATCACGGGGGGCAATCAGCCCCAGCATTTT,CASSITGGNQPQHF
.,TRBJ2-7,14,.,TRBV28,TGTGCCAGCAGTTTATCCTGGACTTTCTACGAGCAGTACTTC,CASSLSWTFYEQYF
once,TRBJ2-3,20,.,TRBV21-1,TGTGCCAGCAGCAAAGGCCCTAAGTCCGGGACCTCCAAAGGCACAGATACGCAGTATTTT,CASSKGPKSGTSKGTDTQYF
.,TRBJ2-6,16,.,TRBV5-1,TGCGCCAGCAGCTTGGTTTCCCGGGGTGGGGCCAACGTCCTGACTTTC,CASSLVSRGGANVLTF
.,TRBJ1-3,16,TRBD1,TRBV28,TGTGCCAGCAGTCAGCGACAGGGGGCGACTGGAAACACCATATATTTT,CASSQRQGATGNTIYF
.,TRBJ2-1,12,.,TRBV2,TGTGCCAGCACGGGGGATTCCAATGAGCAGTTCTTC,CASTGDSNEQFF
.,TRBJ1-1,13,.,TRBV7-2,TGTGCCAGCAGCTTAAGGAACCCCCGCCAAGCTTTCTTT,CASSLRNPRQAFF
.,TRBJ2-5,14,.,TRBV10-2,TGCGCCAGCAGGGACAGCCGGGCCGGGGAGACCCAGTACTTC,CASRDSRAGETQYF
once,TRBJ2-2,13,.,TRBV19,TGTGCCAGTAGTATTCCGGGGGCCGGGGAGCTGTTTTTT,CASSIPGAGELFF
.,TRBJ1-3,15,.,TRBV9,TGTGCCAGCAGCGTAGCTGGCATCTCTGGAAACACCATATATTTT,CASSVAGISGNTIYF
.,TRBJ1-1,12,.,TRBV19,TGTGCCACCCTAGCAGGGAACACTGAAGCTTTCTTT,CATLAGNTEAFF
few,TRBJ2-1,20,TRBD2,TRBV19,TGTGCCAGTAGTATGCGGCTCGTCCTAGCGGGCCTCGGGGTTAATAATGAGCAGTTCTTC,CASSMRLVLAGLGVNNEQFF
.,TRBJ2-2,15,.,TRBV6-5,TGTGCCAGCAGTTTAGCTTCGGGGAACACCGGGGAGCTGTTTTTT,CASSLASGNTGELFF
.,TRBJ2-7,15,TRBD2,TRBV7-8,TGTGCCAGCAGAACCGGGGCGGGAGACACCTACGAGCAGTACTTC,CASRTGAGDTYEQYF
.,TRBJ1-3,14,.,TRBV7-9,TGTGCCAGCAGCTTAGGACGAGGAGGAAACACCATATATTTT,CASSLGRGGNTIYF
.,TRBJ2-3,12,.,TRBV4-1,TGCGCCAGCAGCCTCGCGGTAGATACGCAGTATTTT,CASSLAVDTQYF
.,TRBJ1-2,12,.,TRBV10-3,TGTGCCATCCCGTCGGTGTACTATGGCTACACCTTC,CAIPSVYYGYTF
.,TRBJ1-4,13,TRBD1,TRBV2,TGTGCCAGCAGGGGACAGCTGAATGAAAAACTGTTTTTT,CASRGQLNEKLFF
.,TRBJ2-2,14,.,TRBV18,TGTGCCAGCTCACCAACGGTTGAGGGCGGGGAGCTGTTTTTT,CASSPTVEGGELFF
.,TRBJ2-7,12,.,TRBV18,TGTGCCAGCTCACAGGACCCTTGGGGGCAGTACTTC,CASSQDPWGQYF
once,TRBJ2-7,12,.,TRBV7-6,TGTGCCAGCAGCTTATTCGACTACGAGCAGTACTTC,CASSLFDYEQYF
.,TRBJ2-7,15,.,TRBV11-2,TGTGCCAGCAGCACCGACACCCTCAGCTCCTACGAGCAGTACTTC,CASSTDTLSSYEQYF
.,TRBJ1-5,14,.,TRBV28,TGTGCCAGCTCCCCTACAATACCCAATCAGCCCCAGCATTTT,CASSPTIPNQPQHF
.,TRBJ1-2,16,.,TRBV30,TGTGCCTGGAGTGTACTTGACACACCTACTAACTATGGCTACACCTTC,CAWSVLDTPTNYGYTF
.,TRBJ1-1,18,TRBD1,TRBV5-1,TGCGCCAGCAGCTTGGCTGGAGGAGGGGGCGCTGGGAACACTGAAGCTTTCTTT,CASSLAGGGGAGNTEAFF
.,TRBJ1-4,12,.,TRBV6-1,TGTGCCAGCAGTGACCTGGCCGGGGGACTGTTTTTT,CASSDLAGGLFF
once,TRBJ2-1,14,TRBD2,TRBV29-1,TGCAGCACACGAGGAAGCGGGAGAGACAATGAGCAGTTCTTC,CSTRGSGRDNEQFF
.,TRBJ1-1,14,.,TRBV28,TGTGCCAGCAGATTGCGCCTATGGAGCACTGAAGCTTTCTTT,CASRLRLWSTEAFF
once,TRBJ1-6,13,.,TRBV25-1,TGTGCCTCAAGGGCCGAGGGAACTTCACCCCTCCACTTT,CASRAEGTSPLHF
.,TRBJ1-1,14,TRBD1,TRBV5-1,TGCGCCAGCAGCTTTACAGGGGGTGACACTGAAGCTTTCTTT,CASSFTGGDTEAFF
.,TRBJ2-7,17,.,TRBV7-2,TGTGCCAGCAGCCCACAGAGCGCAGGCGTAGCCCCCTACGAGCAGTACTTC,CASSPQSAGVAPYEQYF